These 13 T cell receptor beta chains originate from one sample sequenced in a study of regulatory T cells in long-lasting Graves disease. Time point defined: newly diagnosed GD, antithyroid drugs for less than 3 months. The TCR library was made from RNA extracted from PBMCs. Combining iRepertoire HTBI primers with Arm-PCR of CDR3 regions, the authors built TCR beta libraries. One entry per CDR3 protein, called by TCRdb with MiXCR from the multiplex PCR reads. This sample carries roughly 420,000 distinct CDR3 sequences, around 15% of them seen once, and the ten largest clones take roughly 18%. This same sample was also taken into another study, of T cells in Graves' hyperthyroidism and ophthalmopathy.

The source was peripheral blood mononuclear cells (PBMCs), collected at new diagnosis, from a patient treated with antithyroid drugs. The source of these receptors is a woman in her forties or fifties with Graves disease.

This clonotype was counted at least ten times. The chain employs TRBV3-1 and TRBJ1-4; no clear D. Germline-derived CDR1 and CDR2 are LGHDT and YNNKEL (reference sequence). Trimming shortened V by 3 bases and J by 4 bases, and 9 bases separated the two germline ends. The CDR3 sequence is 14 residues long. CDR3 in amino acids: CASSQNGGNEKLFF. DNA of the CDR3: TGTGCCAGCAGCCAGAATGGAGGTAATGAAAAACTGTTTTTT.

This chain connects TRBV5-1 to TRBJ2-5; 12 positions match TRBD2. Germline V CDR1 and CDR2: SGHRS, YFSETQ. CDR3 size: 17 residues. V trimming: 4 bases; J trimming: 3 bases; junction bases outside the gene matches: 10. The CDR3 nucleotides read TGCGCCAGCAGCATCCCGCGACTAGCGGGAGCGAAAGAGACCCAGTACTTC. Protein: CASSIPRLAGAKETQYF. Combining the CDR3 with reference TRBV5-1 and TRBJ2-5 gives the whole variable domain KAGVTQTPRYLIKTRGQQVTLSCSPISGHRSVSWYQQTPGQGLQFLFEYFSETQRNKGNFPGRFSGRQFSNSRSEMNVSTLELGDSALYLCASSIPRLAGAKETQYFGPGTRLLVL.

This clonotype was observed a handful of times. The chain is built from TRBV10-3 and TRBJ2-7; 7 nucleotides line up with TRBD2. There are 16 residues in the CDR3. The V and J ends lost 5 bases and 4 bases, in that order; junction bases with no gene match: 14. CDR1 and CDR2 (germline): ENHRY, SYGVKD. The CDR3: CAISSEGGRILYEQYF. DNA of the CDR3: TGTGCCATCAGTTCAGAGGGAGGGCGGATACTGTACGAGCAGTACTTC.

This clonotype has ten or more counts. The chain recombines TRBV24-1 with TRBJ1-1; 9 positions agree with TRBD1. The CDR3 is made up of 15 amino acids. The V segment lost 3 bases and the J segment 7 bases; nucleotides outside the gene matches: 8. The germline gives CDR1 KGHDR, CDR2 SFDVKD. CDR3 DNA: TGTGCCACCAGTGATGGGACAGGGTCAGGGGTTGAAGCTTTCTTT. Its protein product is CATSDGTGSGVEAFF.

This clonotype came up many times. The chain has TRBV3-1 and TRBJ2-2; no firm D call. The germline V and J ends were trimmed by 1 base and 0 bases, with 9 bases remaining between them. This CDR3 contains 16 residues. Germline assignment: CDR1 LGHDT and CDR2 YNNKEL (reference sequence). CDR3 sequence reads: CASSQVSFPNTGELFF. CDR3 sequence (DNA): TGTGCCAGCAGCCAAGTTTCCTTTCCGAACACCGGGGAGCTGTTTTTT.

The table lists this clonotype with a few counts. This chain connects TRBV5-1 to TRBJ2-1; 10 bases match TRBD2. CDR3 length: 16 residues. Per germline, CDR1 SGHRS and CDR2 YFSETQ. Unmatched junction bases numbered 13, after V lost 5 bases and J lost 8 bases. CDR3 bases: TGCGCCAGCAGGGTTAGCGGGAGGAAGCTAGGGGATGAGCAGTTCTTC. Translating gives CASRVSGRKLGDEQFF.

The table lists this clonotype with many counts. The CDR3 is CASSLLGRGEQYF. In DNA, the CDR3 is TGTGCCAGCAGTTTATTGGGCAGGGGCGAGCAGTACTTC. This rearrangement joins TRBV27 to TRBJ2-7; D is possibly TRBD1 (6 bases). Germline V lookup: CDR1 MNHEY, CDR2 SMNVEV (reference sequence). The V gene lost 1 base and the J gene lost 6 bases, with 10 bases spanning the gap. This CDR3 comprises 13 residues.

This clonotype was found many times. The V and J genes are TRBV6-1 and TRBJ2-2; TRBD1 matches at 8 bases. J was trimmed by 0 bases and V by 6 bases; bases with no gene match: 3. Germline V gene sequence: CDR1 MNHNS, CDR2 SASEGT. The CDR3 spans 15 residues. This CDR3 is CASRKGQANTGELFF. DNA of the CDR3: TGTGCCAGCAGAAAGGGACAGGCGAACACCGGGGAGCTGTTTTTT.

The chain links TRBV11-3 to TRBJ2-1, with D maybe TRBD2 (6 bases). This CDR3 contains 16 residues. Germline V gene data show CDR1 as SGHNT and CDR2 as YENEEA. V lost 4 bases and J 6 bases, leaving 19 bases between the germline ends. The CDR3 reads CASSSQDYGGINEQFF. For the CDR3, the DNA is TGTGCCAGCAGCTCGCAGGACTACGGGGGAATCAATGAGCAGTTCTTC.

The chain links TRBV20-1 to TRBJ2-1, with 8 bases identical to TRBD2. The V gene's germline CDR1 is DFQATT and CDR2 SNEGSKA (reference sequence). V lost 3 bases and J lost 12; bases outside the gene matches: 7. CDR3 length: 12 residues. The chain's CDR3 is CSASLAGTTQFF. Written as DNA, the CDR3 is TGCAGTGCTAGCTTAGCGGGAACTACGCAGTTCTTC.

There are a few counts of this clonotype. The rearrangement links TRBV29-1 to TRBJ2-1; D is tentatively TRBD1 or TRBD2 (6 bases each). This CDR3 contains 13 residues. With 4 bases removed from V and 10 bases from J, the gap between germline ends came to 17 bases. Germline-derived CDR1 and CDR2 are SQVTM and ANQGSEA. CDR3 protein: CSVVRLGAGEQFF. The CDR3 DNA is TGCAGCGTTGTTCGGCTGGGGGCGGGGGAGCAGTTCTTC.

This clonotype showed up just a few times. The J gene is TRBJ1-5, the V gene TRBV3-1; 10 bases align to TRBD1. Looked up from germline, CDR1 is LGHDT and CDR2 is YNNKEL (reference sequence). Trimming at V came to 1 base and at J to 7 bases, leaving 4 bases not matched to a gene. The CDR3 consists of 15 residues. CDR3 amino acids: CASSQGGTGEQPQHF. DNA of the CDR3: TGTGCCAGCAGCCAAGGCGGGACAGGGGAACAGCCCCAGCATTTT.

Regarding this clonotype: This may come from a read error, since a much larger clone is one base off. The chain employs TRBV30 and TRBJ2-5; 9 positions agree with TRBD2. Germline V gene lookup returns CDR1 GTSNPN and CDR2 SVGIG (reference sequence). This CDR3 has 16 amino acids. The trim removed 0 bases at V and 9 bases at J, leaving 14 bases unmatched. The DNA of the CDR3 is TGTGCCTGGAGTGTCGGTAGCGGGAGCGGTTATGAGGCCCAGTACTTC. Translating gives CAWSVGSGSGYEAQYF. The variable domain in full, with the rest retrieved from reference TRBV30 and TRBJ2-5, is SQTIHQWPATLVQPVGSPLSLECTVEGTSNPNLYWYRQAAGRGLQLLFYSVGIGQISSEVPQNLSASRPQDRQFILSSKKLLLSDSGFYLCAWSVGSGSGYEAQYFGPGTRLLVL.